This T cell receptor (beta chain) was documented in a study of blood T cell repertoires in COVID-19. Study context: The origin of the acute and convalescent COVID-19 samples was the United States, Italy and Spain.

Original processing methods: Using reference gene primer amplification, nucleated cell counts were estimated. Here immunoSEQ multiplex PCR was the method, and the copy in TCRdb shows in-frame clones only, minus some. V and J calls plus clone size are reproduced from that table; the DNA served to infer D and trimming. The repertoire holds 350,000 or so clones, with about nine tenths as singletons. Across 20 to 25 US areas, participants ranged in age from about 18 to 90 years. Self-reported history from a screening survey and questionnaire set each donor's cohort. The material sequenced was PBMCs or T cells enriched from blood (not recorded which). This clonotype was obtained from a woman aged 30 to 39 who had been exposed to COVID-19.

CDR3 sequence reads: CASSGLNPGQAQAFF. CDR3 DNA sequence: TGTGCCAGCAGCGGCTTGAACCCGGGACAGGCCCAAGCTTTCTTT. The chain employs TRBV9 and TRBJ1-1; TRBD1 agrees at 8 bases. V shed 3 bases and J 9 bases; nucleotides not matched to a gene: 13. Germline V lookup: CDR1 SGDLS, CDR2 YYNGEE. The CDR3 spans 15 residues. The whole variable domain, remainder taken from reference TRBV9 and TRBJ1-1, is DSGVTQTPKHLITATGQRVTLRCSPRSGDLSVYWYQQSLDQGLQFLIQYYNGEERAKGNILERFSAQQFPDLHSELNLSSLELGDSALYFCASSGLNPGQAQAFFGQGTRLTVV.